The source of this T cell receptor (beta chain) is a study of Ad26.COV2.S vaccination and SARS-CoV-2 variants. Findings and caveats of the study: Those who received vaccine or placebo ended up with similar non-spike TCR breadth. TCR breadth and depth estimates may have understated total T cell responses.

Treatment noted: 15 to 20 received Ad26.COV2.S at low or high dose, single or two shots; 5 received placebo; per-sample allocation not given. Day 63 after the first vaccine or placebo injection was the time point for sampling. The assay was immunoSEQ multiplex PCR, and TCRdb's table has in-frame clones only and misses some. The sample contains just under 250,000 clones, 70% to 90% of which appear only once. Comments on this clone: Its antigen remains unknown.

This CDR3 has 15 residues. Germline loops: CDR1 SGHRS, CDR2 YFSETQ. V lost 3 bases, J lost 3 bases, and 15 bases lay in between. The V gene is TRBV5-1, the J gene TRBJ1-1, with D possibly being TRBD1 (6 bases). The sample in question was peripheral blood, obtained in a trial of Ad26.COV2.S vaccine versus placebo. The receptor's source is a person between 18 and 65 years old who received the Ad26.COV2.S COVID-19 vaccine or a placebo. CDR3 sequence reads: CASSSEQGWDTEAFF. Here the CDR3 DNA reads TGCGCCAGCAGCTCCGAACAGGGTTGGGACACTGAAGCTTTCTTT.